The clone carrying this TCR beta chain has ten or more counts. Together with a sample-barcoded 5' primer, a J-beta primer mix was included in a second PCR lasting about 7 to 11 cycles. TCRdb passed the 5' RACE reads through MiXCR, listing each CDR3 protein once. The sample consists of some 790,000 distinct CDR3 sequences, 25% to 30% of them appearing once. The sample originates from a study of blood T cells in healthy people across ages. The sequence was obtained from a woman aged 80 or over in good health. The sample was blood.

The CDR3 loop is CASSQDTGGYTYGYTF. The DNA of the CDR3 is TGCGCCAGCAGCCAAGATACGGGGGGGTATACCTATGGCTACACCTTC. The chain joins TRBV4-3 to TRBJ1-2; D may be TRBD1 (5 bases). The CDR3 is made up of 16 amino acids. Germline V gene data show CDR1 as LGHNA and CDR2 as YSLEER. V lost 0 bases, J lost 4 bases, and 15 bases lay in between.